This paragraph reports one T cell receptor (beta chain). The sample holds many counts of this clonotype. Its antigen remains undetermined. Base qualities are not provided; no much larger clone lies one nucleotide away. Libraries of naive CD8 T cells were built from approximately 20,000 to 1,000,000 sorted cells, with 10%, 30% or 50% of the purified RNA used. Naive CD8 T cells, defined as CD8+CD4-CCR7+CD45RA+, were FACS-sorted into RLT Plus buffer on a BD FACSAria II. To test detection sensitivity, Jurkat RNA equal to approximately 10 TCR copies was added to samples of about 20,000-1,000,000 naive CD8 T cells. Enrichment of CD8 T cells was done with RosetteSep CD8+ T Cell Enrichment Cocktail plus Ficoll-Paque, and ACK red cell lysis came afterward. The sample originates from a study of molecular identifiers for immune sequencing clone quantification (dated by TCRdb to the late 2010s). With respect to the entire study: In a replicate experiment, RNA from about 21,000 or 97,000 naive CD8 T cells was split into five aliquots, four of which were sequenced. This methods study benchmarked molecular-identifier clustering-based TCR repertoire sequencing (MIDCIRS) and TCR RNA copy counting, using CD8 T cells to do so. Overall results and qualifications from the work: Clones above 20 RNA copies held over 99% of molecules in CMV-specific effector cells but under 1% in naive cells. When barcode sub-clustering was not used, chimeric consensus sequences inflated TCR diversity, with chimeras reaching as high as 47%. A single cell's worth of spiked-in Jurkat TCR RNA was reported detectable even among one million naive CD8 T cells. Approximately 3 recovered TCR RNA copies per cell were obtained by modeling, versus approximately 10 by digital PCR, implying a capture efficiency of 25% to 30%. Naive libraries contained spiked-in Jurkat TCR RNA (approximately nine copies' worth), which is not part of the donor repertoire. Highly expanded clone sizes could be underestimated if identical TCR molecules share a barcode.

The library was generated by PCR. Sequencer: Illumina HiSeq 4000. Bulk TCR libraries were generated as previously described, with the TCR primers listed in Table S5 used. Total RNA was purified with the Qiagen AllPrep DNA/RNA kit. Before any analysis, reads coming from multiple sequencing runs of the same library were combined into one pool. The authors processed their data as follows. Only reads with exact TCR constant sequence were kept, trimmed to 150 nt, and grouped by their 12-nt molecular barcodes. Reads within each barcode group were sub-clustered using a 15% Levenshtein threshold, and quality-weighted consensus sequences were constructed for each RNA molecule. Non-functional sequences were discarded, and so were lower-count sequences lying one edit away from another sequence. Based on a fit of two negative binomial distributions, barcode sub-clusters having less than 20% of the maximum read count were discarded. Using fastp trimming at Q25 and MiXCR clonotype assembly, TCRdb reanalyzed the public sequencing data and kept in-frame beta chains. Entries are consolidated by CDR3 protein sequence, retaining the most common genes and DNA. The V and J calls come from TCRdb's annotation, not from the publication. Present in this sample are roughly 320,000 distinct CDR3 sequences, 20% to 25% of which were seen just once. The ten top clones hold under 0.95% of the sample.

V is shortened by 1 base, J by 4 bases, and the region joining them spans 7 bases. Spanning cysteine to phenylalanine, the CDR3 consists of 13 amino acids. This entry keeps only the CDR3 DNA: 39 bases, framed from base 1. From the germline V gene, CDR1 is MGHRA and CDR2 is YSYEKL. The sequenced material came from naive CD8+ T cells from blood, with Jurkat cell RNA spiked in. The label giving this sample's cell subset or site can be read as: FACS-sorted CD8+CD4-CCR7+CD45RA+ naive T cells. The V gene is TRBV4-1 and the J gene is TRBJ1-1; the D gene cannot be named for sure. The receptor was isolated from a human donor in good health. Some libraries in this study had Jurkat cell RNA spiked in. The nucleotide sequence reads TGCGCCAGCAGCCAAGCCGACGGCACTGAAGCTTTCTTT. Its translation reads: CASSQADGTEAFF.